This entry features one T cell receptor (beta chain) sequence. The data were produced by immunoSEQ multiplex PCR, yet TCRdb's version contains in-frame clones alone and is incomplete. The table has some 22,000 clones, roughly 80% seen once. V was clipped by 6 bases and J by 2 bases, with 3 bases between them. CDR1 and CDR2 (germline): MNHEY, SVGAGI. CDR3 length: 11 amino acids. These data originate in a study of tumor-infiltrating lymphocytes in localized non-small cell lung cancer. The origin of this receptor is a human donor with non-small cell lung cancer. The chain combines TRBV6-5 with TRBJ2-3; D call uncertain. Sequencing was carried out using lung tumor tissue. The CDR3 DNA is TGTGCCAGCAGCAACACAGATACGCAGTATTTT. Residues: CASSNTDTQYF.